The TCR beta chain under discussion was sequenced for a study of blood T cells in healthy people across ages. Study-wide points: A strong correlation was found between TCR beta diversity and the percentage of naive T cells.

Germline V gene lookup returns CDR1 LGHDT and CDR2 YNNKEL (reference sequence). The CDR3 is made up of 14 amino acids. V was cut by 4 bases and J by 7 bases, with 17 bases left in between. This clonotype was recorded at least ten times. Its antigen is still unknown. The use of a sample-barcoded 5' primer and a J-beta primer mix characterized a second PCR of roughly 6 to 11 cycles. Sequencing yielded, for each sample, at least 2.5 million paired-end reads carrying CDR3. TCRdb re-derived calls from the 5' RACE reads in MiXCR, one entry per CDR3 protein. Altogether approximately 900,000 distinct CDR3 sequences are present, under 35% being singletons, with the ten largest covering roughly a tenth. These data also featured in a second study, about T cells of mothers and their children.

This TCR was recovered from a woman aged 40 to 49 in good health. The source material was blood. V usage is TRBV3-1 and J usage is TRBJ2-7, with a weak D call TRBD2 (6 bases). CDR3 coding DNA: TGTGCCAGCAGCCTAAAGTTGGGGGGAAGTGAGCAGTACTTC. Its protein product is CASSLKLGGSEQYF.